This TCR beta chain was obtained from a study of CD8 T cells in Susac syndrome. Study-wide points: By the study's own acknowledgment, its TCR sequencing and HLA analysis included relatively few individuals.

Reverse transcription of roughly 0.5 to 1 ug RNA was performed with random hexamers. TCRdb redid the calling of the immunoSEQ multiplex PCR reads with MiXCR, one entry per CDR3 protein. The profile shows approximately 120,000 distinct CDR3 sequences, roughly 96% of them singletons. The germline V gene has CDR1 LGHDT and CDR2 YNNKEL (reference sequence). There are 13 residues in the CDR3. Between the trimmed V and J ends, which lost 9 bases and 8 bases, there was a span of 17 bases. This clonotype was observed a single time. The antigen remains undetermined. Source material: CD4+ T cells from PBMCs. V gene TRBV3-1 combines with J gene TRBJ2-1; D uncertain. The receptor's source is a human donor in good health. CDR3 in DNA: TGTGCCAGGACTTTCAATAAGACGGATGAGCAGTTCTTC. Protein: CARTFNKTDEQFF.